The subject of this entry is one T cell receptor (beta chain). What antigen it recognizes has not been identified. No base qualities exist here, and no much larger clone lies one base off it. This entry comes from a study of blood T cell repertoires in COVID-19 (dated by TCRdb to between 2020 and 2021). Broadly, across the study: Collaborator samples came from the United States, Italy and Spain and covered acute and convalescent phases of COVID-19. The material from the prospective study consisted of cDNA or gDNA derived from T cells, B-cell-depleted T cells, or PBMCs. Subjects who had been exposed to COVID-19, were actively infected with it, or had recovered from it provided the deeply sampled blood TCRbeta repertoires that made up the dataset. The repertoires were released in a freely available public database meant as a resource for research on the immune response to SARS-CoV-2. The samples were drawn from two sources: the first 160 participants of the ongoing ImmuneRACE study, and fewer than 1,500 subjects contributed by 6 global collaborators. Nearly every sample came with metadata listing a de-identified subject ID, COVID-19 status, age in years and sex. Where available, HLA class I and class II types were obtained from metadata supplied by the sample provider rather than from assay-based typing. What the authors observed across the whole study: The quantity of clinical and demographic metadata differed by source and by participant and was supplied without curation.

Collaborating institutions collected whole blood in K2EDTA tubes following their own protocols. For TCRbeta analysis, collaborators shipped samples as frozen whole blood, isolated PBMCs, or DNA extracted from either of those sample types. TCRbeta CDR3 regions were amplified from genomic DNA using the immunoSEQ Assay, a bias-controlled multiplex PCR. The authors' pipeline ran thus. The number of nucleated cells in each sample was estimated by amplification of reference gene primers within the assay. To quantify the absolute abundance of each unique TCRbeta CDR3 rearrangement, sequence reads were collapsed and filtered. For each sample, productive Simpson clonality was calculated as the square root of Simpson's diversity index across productive rearrangements. TCRdb provides this immuneACCESS table in a form limited to in-frame rearrangements. Some clones are lacking; in checked studies, under half of them reflect an unresolved V gene, and why the rest are absent is not known. V and J calls and clone size follow that table, whereas D and trimming were derived from the DNA. Present in this sample are 20,000 to 30,000 clones, about 81% of which were seen just once. Jointly, the top ten make up more than 6.5% of the sample.

Sequencing input: peripheral blood. This sequence was found in a human donor in a cohort sampled during active COVID-19.

The CDR3 loop reads CASSDSQGAGGELFF. In nucleotides, the sequence is TGTGCCAGCAGTGACTCACAGGGGGCAGGCGGGGAGCTGTTTTTT. This sequence uses TRBV6-4 and TRBJ2-2; TRBD1 agrees with 9 junctional bases. Trimmed from V: 0 bases; trimmed from J: 7 bases; junction bases lacking a gene match: 3. CDR1 is given as MRHNA and CDR2 as SNTAGT, both from the germline V gene. There are 15 amino acids in the CDR3, from cysteine to phenylalanine inclusive. Only the CDR3 DNA stays, 45 bases, in frame from base 1.